This TCR beta chain is drawn from a study of beta chain features in type 1 diabetes. Every bit of the isolated RNA underwent reverse transcription, so sequencing read expressed TCRB transcripts. Repertoires were generated with immunoSEQ multiplex PCR, while TCRdb's copy carries only in-frame clones and drops some. The sample has 970,000 or so clones, roughly 15% seen once; the top ten hold 0.02% to 0.025%. The CDR3 is 13 residues long. V was trimmed by 5 bases and J by 1 base, leaving 8 bases between them. Germline lookup yields CDR1 LNHDA and CDR2 SQIVND (reference sequence). One heparinised blood draw, averaging roughly 120 mL, came from each donor. Purities over 98% were achieved in all sorted populations. This clone was observed a few times. Its antigen is still unknown. General study findings and limits: Sampled from patients, naive, central memory and Treg TCRB repertoires appeared more similar than those sampled from healthy donors. Reduced insertions and increased deletions marked VDJ junctions in type 1 diabetes patients.

The source is a woman between 18 and 29 years old in good health. Sequencing used naive CD4+ T cells from blood. The chain couples TRBV19 to TRBJ2-5; a weak D match, TRBD2 (5 bases). CDR3 residues: CASSRGPQETQYF. The CDR3 nucleotides read TGTGCCAGTAGTCGAGGGCCCCAAGAGACCCAGTACTTC.